Given below is one T cell receptor beta chain in context. This clonotype was seen just once. Its target antigen remains unknown. No much larger clonotype is one base removed from it; base qualities were not supplied. Resting on one read, the evidence is weak. These reads were obtained on an Illumina NovaSeq 6000. TCRalpha and TCRbeta cDNA libraries were built by 5'RACE with constant-segment primers, adding sample barcodes and unique molecular identifiers. Trizol reagent was used to extract RNA from every sample. Library amplification was performed in two PCR steps, and a second sample barcode and Illumina TruSeq adapters were introduced in the second step. Libraries were sequenced on an Illumina NovaSeq with 2 x 150 bp paired-end reads. Concerning the study's data processing: Demultiplexing of reads and collapsing into UMI-guided consensus sequences were performed with migec v1.2.7. Using mixcr v2.1.11, UMI consensuses were aligned to TRA and TRB V and J templates and then assembled into clonotypes. A clonotype was counted as expanded or contracted only when both edgeR and NoisET called the clonotype significant, with the noise models trained on biological replicates. For edgeR calls, the cutoffs were a false discovery rate-adjusted p below 0.01 and a log2 fold-change threshold of 1. As an exploratory analysis of dynamics, PCA with hierarchical clustering was applied to max-normalized trajectories of the 1000 most abundant clonotypes. Separately sequenced CD4+ and CD8+ repertoires were used to assign the CD4 or CD8 phenotype of responding clones. Through fastp at Q25 and MiXCR, TCRdb rebuilt clones from the public reads, retaining in-frame beta chains. Each CDR3 protein appears once, grouped with its most common genes and DNA. The V and J calls shown here were made by TCRdb, not taken from the authors' results. The sample table lists approximately 260,000 distinct CDR3 sequences, about 16% of them with a count of one. Roughly 3.6% of the sample is taken by the ten largest.

The junction shows trimming of 2 bases on V and 0 bases on J, plus 5 bases between the germline ends. Counted from cysteine to phenylalanine, this CDR3 has 15 amino acids. CDR3 DNA only is kept here, 45 bases in frame from base 1. For CDR1 and CDR2, the germline V gene lists KGHSH and LQKENI. The data were obtained in a study of T-cell memory formation after mild COVID-19 (dated by TCRdb to the early 2020s). At the level of the whole study: TCR sequence clusters from the two donors were largely donor specific. The cohort comprised two young, previously healthy adult volunteers, one female and one male. Longitudinal TCRalpha and TCRbeta repertoire sequencing tracked T-cell clones expanding and contracting after mild COVID-19 in two donors. The full study reports these points: The second-wave clones that peaked on day 37 were not confirmed to be SARS-CoV-2 specific. Some responding clones were detected in pre-infection memory, suggesting pre-existing cross-reactive memory T cells joined the SARS-CoV-2 response. Clones contracting from day 15 to 85 had balanced CD4/CD8 phenotypes, while a second wave expanding from day 15 to 37 was biased towards CD4+. Only a couple of mild cases were covered by the study, and larger cohorts that include severe cases with pre-infection samples were considered necessary. Contracting CD4+ clones appeared mostly in the CM and EM memory subsets, whereas CD8+ clones were enriched in EMRA.

Ficoll-Paque density gradient centrifugation was used to isolate PBMCs. This TCR came from a man younger than 35 who had mild COVID-19 (a few samples of this study predate the infection). The sample titles of this study are shuffled in the database, so cell type and time point are left out; the donor was told from shared clones. Here the chain combines TRBV18 and TRBJ2-6, with no reliable assignment of the D segment. Sequences were obtained from PBMCs or a T cell subset sorted from them (not recorded which). In nucleotides, the sequence is TGTGCCAGCTCACCAGCTACCTCTGGGGCCAACGTCCTGACTTTC. Its protein is CASSPATSGANVLTF.